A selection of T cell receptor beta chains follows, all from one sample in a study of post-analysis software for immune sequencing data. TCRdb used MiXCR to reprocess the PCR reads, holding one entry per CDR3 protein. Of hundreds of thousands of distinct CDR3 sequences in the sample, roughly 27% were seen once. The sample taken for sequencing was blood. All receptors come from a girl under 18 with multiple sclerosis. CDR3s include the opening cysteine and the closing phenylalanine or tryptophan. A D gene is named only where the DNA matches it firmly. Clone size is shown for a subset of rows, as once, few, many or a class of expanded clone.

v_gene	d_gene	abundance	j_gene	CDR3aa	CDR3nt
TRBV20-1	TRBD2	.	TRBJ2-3	CSAPSGTTDTQYF	TGCAGTGCTCCTAGCGGGACCACAGATACGCAGTATTTT
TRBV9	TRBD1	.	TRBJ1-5	CASNLGTGVNQPQHF	TGTGCCAGCAACCTAGGGACAGGGGTCAATCAGCCCCAGCATTTT
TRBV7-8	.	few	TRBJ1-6	CASSPISGGVSPLHF	TGTGCCAGCAGCCCAATTTCCGGGGGGGTTTCACCCCTCCACTTT
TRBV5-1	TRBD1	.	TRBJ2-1	CASSPGTGGRDEQFF	TGCGCCAGCAGCCCCGGGACAGGGGGACGGGATGAGCAGTTCTTC
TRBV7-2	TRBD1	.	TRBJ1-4	CASSSEQGAREKLFF	TGTGCCAGCAGCTCGGAACAGGGGGCGCGCGAAAAACTGTTTTTT
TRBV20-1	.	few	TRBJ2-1	CSARDITADNEQFF	TGCAGTGCTAGAGATATAACAGCCGACAATGAGCAGTTCTTC
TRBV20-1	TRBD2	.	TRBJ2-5	CSAANLAAINRETQYF	TGCAGTGCTGCGAATCTAGCGGCTATAAATAGGGAGACCCAGTACTTC
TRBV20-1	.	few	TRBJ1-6	CSARDSWESPLHF	TGCAGTGCTAGGGACAGCTGGGAGTCACCCCTCCACTTT
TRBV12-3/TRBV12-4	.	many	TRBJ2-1	CATPGDEQFF	TGTGCCACCCCCGGGGATGAGCAGTTCTTC
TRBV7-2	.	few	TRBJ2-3	CASSLGSFRRMDTDTQYF	TGTGCCAGCAGCTTAGGGTCGTTTCGGCGGATGGACACAGATACGCAGTATTTT
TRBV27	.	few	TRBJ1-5	CASTLGGEDSNQPQHF	TGTGCCAGCACCTTAGGAGGGGAGGATAGCAATCAGCCCCAGCATTTT
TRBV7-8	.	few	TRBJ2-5	CASSLVRGEETQYF	TGTGCCAGCAGCTTAGTCAGGGGGGAAGAGACCCAGTACTTC
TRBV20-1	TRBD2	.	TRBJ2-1	CSAKSGRTGNEQFF	TGCAGTGCTAAGAGCGGGAGAACGGGCAATGAGCAGTTCTTC
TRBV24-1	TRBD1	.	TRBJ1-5	CATSVTGGNQPQHF	TGTGCCACCAGTGTTACAGGGGGCAATCAGCCCCAGCATTTT
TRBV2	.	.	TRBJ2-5	CASSDSSYNEQYF	TGTGCCAGCAGTGATAGCAGCTACAATGAGCAGTACTTC
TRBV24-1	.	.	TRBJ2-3	CATSDGGADTQYF	TGTGCCACCAGTGATGGTGGCGCAGATACGCAGTATTTT